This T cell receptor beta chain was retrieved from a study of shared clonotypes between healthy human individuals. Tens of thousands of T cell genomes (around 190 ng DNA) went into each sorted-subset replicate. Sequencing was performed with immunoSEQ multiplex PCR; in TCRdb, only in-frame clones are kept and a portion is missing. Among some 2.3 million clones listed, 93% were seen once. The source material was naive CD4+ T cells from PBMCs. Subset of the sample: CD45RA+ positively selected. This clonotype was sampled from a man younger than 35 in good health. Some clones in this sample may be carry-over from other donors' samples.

CDR3 in amino acids: CASSPQQGANTEAFF. CDR3 coding DNA: TGTGCCAGCTCACCCCAACAGGGGGCGAACACTGAAGCTTTCTTT. The chain carries TRBV18 and TRBJ1-1; 9 nucleotides agree with TRBD1. The germline V gene has CDR1 KGHSH and CDR2 LQKENI. V lost 3 bases, J lost 1 base, and 3 bases stayed unmatched. This CDR3 spans 15 amino acids.